This T cell receptor (beta chain) derives from a study of blood T cell repertoires in COVID-19. Only in-frame clones appear in the TCRdb table, and some are missing; sequencing was by immunoSEQ multiplex PCR. The sample has about 220,000 clones; 86% are singletons. Germline V gene data show CDR1 as MNHEY and CDR2 as SVGAGI. The CDR3 is 15 amino acids. V shed 2 bases and J shed 3 bases, with 11 bases lying between them. This receptor was obtained from a man aged 30-40 years who had recovered from COVID-19. The sequenced sample consisted of peripheral blood. The J gene is TRBJ1-3, the V gene TRBV6-5, with a possible D match to TRBD1 (5 bases). The CDR3 loop is CASSYKGVFGNTIYF. The CDR3 DNA sequence: TGTGCCAGCAGTTACAAAGGGGTTTTTGGAAACACCATATATTTT.